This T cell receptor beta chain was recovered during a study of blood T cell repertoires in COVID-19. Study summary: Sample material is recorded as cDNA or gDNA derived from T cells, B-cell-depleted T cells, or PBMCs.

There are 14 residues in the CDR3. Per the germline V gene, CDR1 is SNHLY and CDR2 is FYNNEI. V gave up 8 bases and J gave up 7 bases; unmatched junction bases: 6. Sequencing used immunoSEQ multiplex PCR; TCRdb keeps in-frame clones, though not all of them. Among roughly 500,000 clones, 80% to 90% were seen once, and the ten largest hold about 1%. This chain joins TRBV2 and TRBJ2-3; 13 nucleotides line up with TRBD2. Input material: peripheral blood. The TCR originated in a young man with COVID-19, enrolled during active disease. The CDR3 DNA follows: TGTGCCAGCGCCACTAGCGGGGGGGCGTATACGCAGTATTTT. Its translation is CASATSGGAYTQYF.